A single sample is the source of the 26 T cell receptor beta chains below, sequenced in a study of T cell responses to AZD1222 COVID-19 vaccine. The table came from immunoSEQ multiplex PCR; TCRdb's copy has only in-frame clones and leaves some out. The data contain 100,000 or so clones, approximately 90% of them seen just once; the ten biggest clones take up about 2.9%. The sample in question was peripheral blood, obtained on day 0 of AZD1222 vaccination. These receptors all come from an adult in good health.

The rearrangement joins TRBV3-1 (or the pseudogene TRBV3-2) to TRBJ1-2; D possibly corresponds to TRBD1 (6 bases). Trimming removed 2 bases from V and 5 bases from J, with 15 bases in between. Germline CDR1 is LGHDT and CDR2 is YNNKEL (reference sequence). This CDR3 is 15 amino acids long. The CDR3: CASSQQVDSLYGYTF. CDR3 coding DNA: TGTGCCAGCAGCCAACAAGTGGACAGTCTGTATGGCTACACCTTC.

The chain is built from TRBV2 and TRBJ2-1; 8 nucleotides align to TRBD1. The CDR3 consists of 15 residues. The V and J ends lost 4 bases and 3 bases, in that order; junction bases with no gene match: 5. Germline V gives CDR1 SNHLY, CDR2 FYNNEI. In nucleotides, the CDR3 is TGTGCCAGCAGTGCTAGGACAGGGAGCTACAATGAGCAGTTCTTC. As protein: CASSARTGSYNEQFF. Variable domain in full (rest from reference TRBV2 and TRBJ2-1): EPEVTQTPSHQVTQMGQEVILRCVPISNHLYFYWYRQILGQKVEFLVSFYNNEISEKSEIFDDQFSVERPDGSNFTLKIRSTKLEDSAMYFCASSARTGSYNEQFFGPGTRLTVL.

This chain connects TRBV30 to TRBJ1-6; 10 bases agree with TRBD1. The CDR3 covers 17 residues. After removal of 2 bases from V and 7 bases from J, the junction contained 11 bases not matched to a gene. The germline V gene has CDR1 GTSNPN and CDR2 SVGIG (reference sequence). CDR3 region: CAWSSRQGALRNSPLHF. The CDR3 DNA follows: TGTGCCTGGAGTTCCCGACAGGGGGCGCTTAGGAATTCACCCCTCCACTTT.

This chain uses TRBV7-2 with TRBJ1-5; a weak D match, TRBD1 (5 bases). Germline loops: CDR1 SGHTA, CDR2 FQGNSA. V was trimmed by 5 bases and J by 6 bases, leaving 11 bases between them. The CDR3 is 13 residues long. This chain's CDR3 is CASSRDSVQPQHF. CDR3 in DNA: TGTGCCAGCAGCCGGGACTCCGTTCAGCCCCAGCATTTT.

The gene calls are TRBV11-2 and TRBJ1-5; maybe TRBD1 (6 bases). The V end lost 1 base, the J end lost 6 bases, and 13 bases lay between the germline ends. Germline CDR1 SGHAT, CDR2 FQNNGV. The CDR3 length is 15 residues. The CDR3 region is CASSLAAGGRQPQHF. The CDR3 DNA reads TGTGCCAGCAGCTTAGCTGCGGGGGGCCGTCAGCCCCAGCATTTT.

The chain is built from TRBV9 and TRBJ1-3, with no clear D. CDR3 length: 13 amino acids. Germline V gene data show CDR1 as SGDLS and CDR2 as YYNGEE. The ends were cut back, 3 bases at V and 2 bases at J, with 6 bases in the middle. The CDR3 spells CASSEAPGNTIYF. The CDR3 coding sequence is TGTGCCAGCAGCGAAGCCCCTGGAAACACCATATATTTT.

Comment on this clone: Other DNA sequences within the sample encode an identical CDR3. CDR3 sequence: CASSQVTGRYGYTF. CDR3 in DNA: TGTGCCAGCAGCCAAGTGACAGGGCGCTATGGCTACACCTTC. The rearrangement joins TRBV3-1 (or the pseudogene TRBV3-2) to TRBJ1-2; 7 bases are a match to TRBD1. CDR1 is LGHDT, CDR2 YNNKEL, per germline (reference sequence). Trimming at V came to 1 base and at J to 4 bases, leaving 3 bases not matched to a gene. The CDR3 spans 14 residues.

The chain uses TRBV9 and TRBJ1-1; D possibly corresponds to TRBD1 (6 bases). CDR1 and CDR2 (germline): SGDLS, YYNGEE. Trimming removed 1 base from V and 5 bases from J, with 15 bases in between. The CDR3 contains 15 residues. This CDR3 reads CASSVLSQGWTEAFF. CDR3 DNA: TGTGCCAGCAGCGTACTCTCACAGGGTTGGACTGAAGCTTTCTTT.

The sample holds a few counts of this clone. The CDR3 region is CASSLRTGELFF. The CDR3 DNA follows: TGTGCCAGCAGTTTGAGAACCGGGGAGCTGTTTTTT. This chain connects TRBV12-3 or TRBV12-4 to TRBJ2-2; D call uncertain. This CDR3 has 12 residues. V was cut by 3 bases and J by 5 bases, with 4 bases left in between.

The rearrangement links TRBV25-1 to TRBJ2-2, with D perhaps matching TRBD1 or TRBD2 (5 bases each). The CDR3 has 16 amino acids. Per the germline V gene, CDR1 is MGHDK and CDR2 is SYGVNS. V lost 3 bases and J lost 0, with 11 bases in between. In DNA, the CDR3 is TGTGCCAGCAGTGACGCCGGGACGGCGAACACCGGGGAGCTGTTTTTT. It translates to CASSDAGTANTGELFF.

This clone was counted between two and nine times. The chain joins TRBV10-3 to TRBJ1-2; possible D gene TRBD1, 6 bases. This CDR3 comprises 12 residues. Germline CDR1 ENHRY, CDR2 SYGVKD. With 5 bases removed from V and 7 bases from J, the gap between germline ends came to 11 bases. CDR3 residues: CAISTGSAGYTF. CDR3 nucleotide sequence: TGTGCCATCAGTACAGGGTCTGCTGGCTACACCTTC.

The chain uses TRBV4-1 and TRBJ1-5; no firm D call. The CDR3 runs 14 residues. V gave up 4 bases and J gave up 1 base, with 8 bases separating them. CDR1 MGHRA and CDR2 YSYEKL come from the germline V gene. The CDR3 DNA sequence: TGCGCCAGCAGCCTCCCGGGCAGCAATCAGCCCCAGCATTTT. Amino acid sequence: CASSLPGSNQPQHF.

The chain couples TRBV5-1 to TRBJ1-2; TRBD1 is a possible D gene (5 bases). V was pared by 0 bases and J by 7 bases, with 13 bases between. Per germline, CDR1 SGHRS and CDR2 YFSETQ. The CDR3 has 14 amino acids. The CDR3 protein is CASSLEAAGGGYTF. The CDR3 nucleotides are TGCGCCAGCAGCTTGGAGGCTGCCGGGGGTGGCTACACCTTC. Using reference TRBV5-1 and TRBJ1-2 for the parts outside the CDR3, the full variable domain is KAGVTQTPRYLIKTRGQQVTLSCSPISGHRSVSWYQQTPGQGLQFLFEYFSETQRNKGNFPGRFSGRQFSNSRSEMNVSTLELGDSALYLCASSLEAAGGGYTFGSGTRLTVV.

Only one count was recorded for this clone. The CDR3 DNA follows: TGTGCCAGTAGTTCCGGGACAGGTATTAATCAGCCCCAGCATTTT. It encodes CASSSGTGINQPQHF. The chain carries TRBV19 and TRBJ1-5; 8 bases agree with TRBD1. V shed 5 bases, J shed 4 bases, and the junction held 7 bases outside the gene matches. The CDR3 spans 15 residues. Germline V gene data show CDR1 as LNHDA and CDR2 as SQIVND (reference sequence).

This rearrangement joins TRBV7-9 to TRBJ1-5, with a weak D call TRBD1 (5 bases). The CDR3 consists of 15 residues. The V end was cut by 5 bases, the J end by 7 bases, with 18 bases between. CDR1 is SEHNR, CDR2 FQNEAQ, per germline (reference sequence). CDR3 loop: CASSPGLQPRQPQHF. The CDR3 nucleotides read TGTGCCAGCAGCCCGGGACTGCAGCCCAGGCAGCCCCAGCATTTT. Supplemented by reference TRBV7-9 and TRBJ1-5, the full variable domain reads DTGVSQNPRHKITKRGQNVTFRCDPISEHNRLYWYRQTLGQGPEFLTYFQNEAQLEKSRLLSDRFSAERPKGSFSTLEIQRTEQGDSAMYLCASSPGLQPRQPQHFGDGTRLSIL.

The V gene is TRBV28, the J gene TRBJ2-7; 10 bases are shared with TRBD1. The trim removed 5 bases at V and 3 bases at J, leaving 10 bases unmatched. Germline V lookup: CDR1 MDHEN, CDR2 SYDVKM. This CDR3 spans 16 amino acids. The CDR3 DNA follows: TGTGCCAGCAGTAATACCGGGACAGGGGAAGGCTACGAGCAGTACTTC. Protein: CASSNTGTGEGYEQYF.

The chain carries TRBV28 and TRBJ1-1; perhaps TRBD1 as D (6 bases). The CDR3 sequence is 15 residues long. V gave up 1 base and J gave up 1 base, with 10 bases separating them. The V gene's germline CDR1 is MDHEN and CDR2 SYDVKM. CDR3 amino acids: CASSLYGGQNTEAFF. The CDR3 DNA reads TGTGCCAGCAGTTTATACGGGGGGCAGAACACTGAAGCTTTCTTT.

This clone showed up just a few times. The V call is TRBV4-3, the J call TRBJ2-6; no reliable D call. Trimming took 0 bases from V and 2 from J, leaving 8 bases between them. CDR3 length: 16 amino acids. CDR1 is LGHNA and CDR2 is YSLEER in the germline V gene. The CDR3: CASSQDRAAGANVLTF. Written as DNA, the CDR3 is TGCGCCAGCAGCCAAGATCGAGCCGCTGGGGCCAACGTCCTGACTTTC.

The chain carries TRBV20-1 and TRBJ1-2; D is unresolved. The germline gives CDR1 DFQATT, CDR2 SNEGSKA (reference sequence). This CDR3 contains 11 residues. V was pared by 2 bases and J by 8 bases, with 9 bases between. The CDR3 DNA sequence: TGCAGTGCTAGATTGCAGGACGGCTACACCTTC. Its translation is CSARLQDGYTF.

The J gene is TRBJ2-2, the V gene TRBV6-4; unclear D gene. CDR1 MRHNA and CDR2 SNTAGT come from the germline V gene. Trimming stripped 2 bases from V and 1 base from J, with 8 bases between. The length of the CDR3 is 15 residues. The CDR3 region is CASSDTVENTGELFF. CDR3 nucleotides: TGTGCCAGCAGTGACACGGTAGAGAACACCGGGGAGCTGTTTTTT.

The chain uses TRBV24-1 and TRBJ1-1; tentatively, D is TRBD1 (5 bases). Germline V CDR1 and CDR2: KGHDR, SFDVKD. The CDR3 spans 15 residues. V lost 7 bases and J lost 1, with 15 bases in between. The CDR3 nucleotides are TGTGCCACCAGACCCAGTATCGGACAGAACACTGAAGCTTTCTTT. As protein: CATRPSIGQNTEAFF.

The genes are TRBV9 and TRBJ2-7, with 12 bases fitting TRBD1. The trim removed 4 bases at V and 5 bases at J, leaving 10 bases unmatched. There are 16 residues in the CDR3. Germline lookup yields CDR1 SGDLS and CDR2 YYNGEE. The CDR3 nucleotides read TGTGCCAGCAGCTCGAGGTCCGGGACAGGGGGCCACGAGCAGTACTTC. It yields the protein CASSSRSGTGGHEQYF.

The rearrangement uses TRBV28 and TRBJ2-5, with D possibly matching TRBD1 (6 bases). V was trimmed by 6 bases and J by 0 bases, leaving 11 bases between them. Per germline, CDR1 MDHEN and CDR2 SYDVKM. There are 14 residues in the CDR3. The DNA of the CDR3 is TGTGCCAGCAGCATAGGGGGAAACCAAGAGACCCAGTACTTC. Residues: CASSIGGNQETQYF.

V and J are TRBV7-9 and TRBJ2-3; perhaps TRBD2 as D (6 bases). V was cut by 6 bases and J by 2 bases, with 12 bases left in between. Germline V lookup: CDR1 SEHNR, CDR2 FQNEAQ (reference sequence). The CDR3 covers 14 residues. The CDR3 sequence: CASRLGGITDTQYF. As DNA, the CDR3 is TGTGCCAGCAGACTCGGCGGGATCACAGATACGCAGTATTTT. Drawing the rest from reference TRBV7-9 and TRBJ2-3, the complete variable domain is DTGVSQNPRHKITKRGQNVTFRCDPISEHNRLYWYRQTLGQGPEFLTYFQNEAQLEKSRLLSDRFSAERPKGSFSTLEIQRTEQGDSAMYLCASRLGGITDTQYFGPGTRLTVL.

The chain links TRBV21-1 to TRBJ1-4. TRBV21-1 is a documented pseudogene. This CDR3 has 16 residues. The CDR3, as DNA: TGTGCCAGCAGCAAACTCGGGCCCGTGTTAGGGGAAAAACTGTTTTTT. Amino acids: CASSKLGPVLGEKLFF.

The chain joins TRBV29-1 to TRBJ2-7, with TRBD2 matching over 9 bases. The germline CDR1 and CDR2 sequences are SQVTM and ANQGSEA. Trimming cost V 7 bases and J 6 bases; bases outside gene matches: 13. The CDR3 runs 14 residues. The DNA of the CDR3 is TGCAGCGCGGAGACTAGCGGCAGGACGGGCGAGCAGTACTTC. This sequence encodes CSAETSGRTGEQYF.